The 13 T cell receptor beta chains reported below all come from one sample, sequenced in a study of identical twins. MiXCR, applied by TCRdb to the 5' RACE reads, yields one record per CDR3 protein. The sample yields hundreds of thousands of distinct CDR3 sequences, around 5.7% seen once. Source material: naive T cells sorted from blood. These receptors were taken from a man aged 18 to 35 in good health.

This rearrangement joins TRBV18 to TRBJ1-2; 7 positions agree with TRBD1. Looked up from germline, CDR1 is KGHSH and CDR2 is LQKENI. The trim removed 5 bases at V and 8 bases at J, leaving 8 bases unmatched. The CDR3 sequence is 13 residues long. The DNA of the CDR3 is TGTGCCAGCTCATCCAACAGGGGTACCGGCTACACCTTC. Protein product: CASSSNRGTGYTF.

This clonotype was detected a few times. The V and J genes are TRBV28 and TRBJ2-4, with 7 bases aligning to TRBD2. CDR3 length equals 18 residues. Trimming cost V 4 bases and J 0 bases; bases outside gene matches: 12. CDR1 and CDR2 (germline): MDHEN, SYDVKM. CDR3 residues: CASSSAYGTTKAKNIQYF. The CDR3 coding sequence is TGTGCCAGCAGTTCAGCATATGGGACTACCAAAGCCAAAAACATTCAGTACTTC.

The sample holds many counts of this clonotype. The CDR3 nucleotides are TGTGCCAGCAGTTTGACAGGGCTAACTGGGGCCAACGTCCTGACTTTC. Residues: CASSLTGLTGANVLTF. The chain couples TRBV6-5 to TRBJ2-6; 7 nucleotides agree with TRBD1. The CDR3 consists of 16 residues. V trimming: 4 bases; J trimming: 2 bases; junction bases outside the gene matches: 5. Germline V lookup: CDR1 MNHEY, CDR2 SVGAGI.

Details on this clonotype: A much larger clone differs by one base, so this may be a read error. The rearrangement links TRBV4-2 to TRBJ2-7; possibly TRBD2 for D (5 bases). The germline V gene encodes CDR1 LGHNA and CDR2 YNFKEQ. The CDR3 has 16 residues. V lost 2 bases and J 3 bases, leaving 17 bases between the germline ends. This CDR3 reads CASSQFVGVLGYEQYF. The CDR3 bases are TGTGCCAGCAGCCAATTTGTTGGAGTACTAGGCTACGAGCAGTACTTC.

This clonotype was observed many times. This sequence joins TRBV6-2 or TRBV6-3 and TRBJ2-7, with 9 bases identical to TRBD2. This CDR3 has 17 residues. The J segment lost 4 bases and the V segment lost 0 bases, leaving 10 bases of the junction unmatched. Germline V lookup: CDR1 MNHEY, CDR2 SVGEGT. The CDR3 coding sequence is TGTGCCAGCAGTTACTCCCTGCTTCCTAGCGGGACATACGAGCAGTACTTC. Encoded protein: CASSYSLLPSGTYEQYF.

This clonotype was recorded many times. The V gene is TRBV12-3 or TRBV12-4, the J gene TRBJ2-7; TRBD2 aligns across 7 bases. The ends lost 4 bases at V and 3 bases at J; junction bases unmatched: 3. The CDR3 sequence is 13 residues long. In DNA, the CDR3 is TGTGCCAGCAGTTCGACTAGCAGCTACGAGCAGTACGTC. Residues: CASSSTSSYEQYV.

The chain joins TRBV6-2 or TRBV6-3 to TRBJ2-1; 9 bases align to TRBD2. The V segment lost 6 bases and the J segment 8 bases; nucleotides outside the gene matches: 17. Per the germline V gene, CDR1 is MNHEY and CDR2 is SVGEGT. CDR3 length: 17 amino acids. As DNA, the CDR3 is TGTGCCAGCAGCCTCCCCGCGGGGCGGGAGGGCCGAGATGAGCAGTTCTTC. Its protein is CASSLPAGREGRDEQFF.

This clonotype appeared many times. This chain uses TRBV7-8 with TRBJ1-4; D is uncertain. Germline values: CDR1 SGHVS, CDR2 FQNEAQ. V was pared by 5 bases and J by 0 bases, with 10 bases between. This CDR3 comprises 15 residues. CDR3 DNA sequence: TGTGCCAGCAGCCAGCGACGGACAACTAATGAAAAACTGTTTTTT. Amino acid sequence: CASSQRRTTNEKLFF. Full variable domain (outside the CDR3, taken from reference TRBV7-8 and TRBJ1-4): GAGVSQSPRYKVAKRGQDVALRCDPISGHVSLFWYQQALGQGPEFLTYFQNEAQLDKSGLPSDRFFAERPEGSVSTLKIQRTQQEDSAVYLCASSQRRTTNEKLFFGSGTQLSVL.

This clonotype has just a few counts. The chain joins TRBV6-6 to TRBJ2-1; the D call may be TRBD1 or TRBD2 (5 bases each). The CDR3 covers 11 residues. The germline V and J ends were trimmed by 10 bases and 9 bases, with 13 bases remaining between them. The V gene's germline CDR1 is MNHNY and CDR2 SVGAGI (reference sequence). Here the CDR3 DNA reads TGTGCCACCCGGGACGGTCCTGAGCAGTTCTTC. Translation gives CATRDGPEQFF.

This clonotype was recorded many times. The rearrangement links TRBV7-3 to TRBJ1-1; D remains ambiguous. The germline V gene has CDR1 SGHTA and CDR2 FQGTGA. The CDR3 runs to 13 residues. V was trimmed by 2 bases and J by 3 bases, leaving 7 bases between them. CDR3 bases: TGTGCCAGCAGCTTATCGAGGGACACTGAAGCTTTCTTT. It is translated as CASSLSRDTEAFF. Full variable domain (missing parts from reference TRBV7-3 and TRBJ1-1): GAGVSQTPSNKVTEKGKYVELRCDPISGHTALYWYRQSLGQGPEFLIYFQGTGAADDSGLPNDRFFAVRPEGSVSTLKIQRTERGDSAVYLCASSLSRDTEAFFGQGTRLTVV.

Many counts were recorded for this clonotype. The chain has TRBV27 and TRBJ1-2; TRBD1 aligns across 9 bases. The CDR3 runs to 13 residues. CDR1 and CDR2 from the germline V gene are MNHEY and SMNVEV (reference sequence). J was trimmed by 6 bases and V by 2 bases; bases with no gene match: 1. The CDR3 is CASSLGTGHGYTF. The CDR3 nucleotides are TGTGCCAGCAGTTTAGGGACAGGGCATGGCTACACCTTC.

This clonotype was observed a handful of times. The V and J genes are TRBV2 and TRBJ1-2; D not certain. The CDR3 is 13 residues long. The V gene lost 5 bases and the J gene lost 4 bases, with 11 bases spanning the gap. CDR1 and CDR2 from the germline V gene are SNHLY and FYNNEI. The CDR3 sequence is CASSPRPRYGYTF. CDR3 nucleotide sequence: TGTGCCAGCAGTCCTCGGCCCCGCTATGGCTACACCTTC.

This clonotype was observed many times. The chain combines TRBV29-1 with TRBJ1-2, with TRBD1 as a possible D gene (5 bases). Looked up from germline, CDR1 is SQVTM and CDR2 is ANQGSEA. V lost 0 bases and J lost 2, with 10 bases in between. The CDR3 length is 14 residues. The CDR3 region is CSVEDSGTNYGYTF. The CDR3 nucleotides are TGCAGCGTTGAAGATTCCGGGACGAACTATGGCTACACCTTC.